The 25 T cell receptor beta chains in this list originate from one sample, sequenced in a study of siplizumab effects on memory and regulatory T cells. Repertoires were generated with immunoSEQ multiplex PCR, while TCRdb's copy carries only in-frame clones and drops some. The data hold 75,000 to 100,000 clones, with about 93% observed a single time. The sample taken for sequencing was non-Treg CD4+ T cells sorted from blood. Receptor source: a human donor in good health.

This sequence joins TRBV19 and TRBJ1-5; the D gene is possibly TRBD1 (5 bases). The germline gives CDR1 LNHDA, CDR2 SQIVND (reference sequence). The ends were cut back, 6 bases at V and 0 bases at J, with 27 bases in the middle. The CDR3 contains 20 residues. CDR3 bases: TGTGCCAGTAGAGGGGTAACAAGGGAAACCCGATCCTATAGCAATCAGCCCCAGCATTTT. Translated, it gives CASRGVTRETRSYSNQPQHF.

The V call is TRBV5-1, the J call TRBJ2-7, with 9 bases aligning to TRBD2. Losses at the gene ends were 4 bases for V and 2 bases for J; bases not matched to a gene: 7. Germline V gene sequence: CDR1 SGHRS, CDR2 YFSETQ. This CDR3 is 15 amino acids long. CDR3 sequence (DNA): TGCGCCAGCAGCGATAATAGCGGGAGAGCCTACGAGCAGTACTTC. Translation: CASSDNSGRAYEQYF.

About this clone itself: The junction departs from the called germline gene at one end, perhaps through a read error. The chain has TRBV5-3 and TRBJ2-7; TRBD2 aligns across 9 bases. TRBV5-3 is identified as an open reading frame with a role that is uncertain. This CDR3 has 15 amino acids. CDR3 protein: CASSWTASGNYEQYF. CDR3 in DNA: TGTGCCAGCAGCTGGACGGCTAGCGGGAATTACGAGCAGTACTTC.

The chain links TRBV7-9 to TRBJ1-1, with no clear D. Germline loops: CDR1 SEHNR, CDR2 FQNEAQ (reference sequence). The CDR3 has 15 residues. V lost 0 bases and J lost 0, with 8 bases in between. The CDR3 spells CASSLARPLNTEAFF. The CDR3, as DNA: TGTGCCAGCAGCTTAGCGCGTCCTCTGAACACTGAAGCTTTCTTT.

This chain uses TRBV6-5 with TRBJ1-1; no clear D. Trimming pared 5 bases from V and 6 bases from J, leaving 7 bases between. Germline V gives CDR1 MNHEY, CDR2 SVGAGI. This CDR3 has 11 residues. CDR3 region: CASSRFAEAFF. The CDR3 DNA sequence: TGTGCCAGCAGTCGTTTCGCTGAAGCTTTCTTT.

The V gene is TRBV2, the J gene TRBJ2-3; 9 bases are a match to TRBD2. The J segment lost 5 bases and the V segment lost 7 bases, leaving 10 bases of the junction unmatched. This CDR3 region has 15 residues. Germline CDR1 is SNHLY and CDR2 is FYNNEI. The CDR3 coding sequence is TGTGCCAGCAAGATTCGGCGGGAGGGAAAAGATACGCAGTATTTT. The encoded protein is CASKIRREGKDTQYF. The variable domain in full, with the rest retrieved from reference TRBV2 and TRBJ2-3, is EPEVTQTPSHQVTQMGQEVILRCVPISNHLYFYWYRQILGQKVEFLVSFYNNEISEKSEIFDDQFSVERPDGSNFTLKIRSTKLEDSAMYFCASKIRREGKDTQYFGPGTRLTVL.

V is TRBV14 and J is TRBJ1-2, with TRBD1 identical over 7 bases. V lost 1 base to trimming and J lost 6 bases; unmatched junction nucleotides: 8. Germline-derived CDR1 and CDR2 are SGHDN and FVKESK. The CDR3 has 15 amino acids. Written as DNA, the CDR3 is TGTGCCAGCAGCCAAGGGTTGACAGGGACTCATGGCTACACCTTC. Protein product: CASSQGLTGTHGYTF.

Written as DNA, the CDR3 is TGCGCCAGCAGTGAGTCGGGACAGCAAGAGACCCAGTACTTC. Residues: CASSESGQQETQYF. The genes are TRBV10-2 and TRBJ2-5, with TRBD1 matching 7 bases. Germline V lookup: CDR1 WSHSY, CDR2 SAAADI. V trimming: 0 bases; J trimming: 2 bases; junction bases outside the gene matches: 0. The CDR3 sequence is 14 residues long.

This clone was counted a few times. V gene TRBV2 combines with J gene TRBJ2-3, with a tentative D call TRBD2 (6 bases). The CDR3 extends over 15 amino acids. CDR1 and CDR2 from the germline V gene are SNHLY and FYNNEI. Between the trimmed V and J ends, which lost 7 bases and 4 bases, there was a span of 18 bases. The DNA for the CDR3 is TGTGCCAGCACCGAGCAGGGAGGAACGGCAGATACGCAGTATTTT. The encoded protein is CASTEQGGTADTQYF.

The CDR3 nucleotides read TGTGCCAGCAGTTTAGTGCCAGGGCATGGCTACACCTTC. Translation gives CASSLVPGHGYTF. The rearrangement uses TRBV27 and TRBJ1-2; a weak D match, TRBD1 (5 bases). The CDR3 sequence is 13 residues long. Per the germline V gene, CDR1 is MNHEY and CDR2 is SMNVEV (reference sequence). V gave up 2 bases and J gave up 6 bases, with 10 bases separating them.

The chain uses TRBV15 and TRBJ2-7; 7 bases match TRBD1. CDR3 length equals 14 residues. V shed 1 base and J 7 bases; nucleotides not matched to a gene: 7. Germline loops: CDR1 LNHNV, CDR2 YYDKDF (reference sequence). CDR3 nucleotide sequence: TGTGCCACCAGCAGAGGCTCCACAGGGGAAGAGCAGTACTTC. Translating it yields CATSRGSTGEEQYF. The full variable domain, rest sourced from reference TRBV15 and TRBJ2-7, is DAMVIQNPRYQVTQFGKPVTLSCSQTLNHNVMYWYQQKSSQAPKLLFHYYDKDFNNEADTPDNFQSRRPNTSFCFLDIRSPGLGDTAMYLCATSRGSTGEEQYFGPGTRLTVT.

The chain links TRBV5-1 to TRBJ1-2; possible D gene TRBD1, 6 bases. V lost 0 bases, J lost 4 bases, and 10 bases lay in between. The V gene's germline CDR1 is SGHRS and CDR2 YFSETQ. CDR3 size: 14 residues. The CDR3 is CASSLEVRGYGYTF. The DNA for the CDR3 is TGCGCCAGCAGCTTGGAGGTCAGGGGCTATGGCTACACCTTC.

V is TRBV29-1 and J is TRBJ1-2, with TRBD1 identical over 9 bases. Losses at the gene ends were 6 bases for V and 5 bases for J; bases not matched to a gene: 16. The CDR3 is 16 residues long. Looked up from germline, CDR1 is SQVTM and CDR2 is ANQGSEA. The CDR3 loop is CSVDHPGQGFGYGYTF. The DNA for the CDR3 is TGCAGCGTGGACCACCCGGGACAGGGATTCGGTTATGGCTACACCTTC.

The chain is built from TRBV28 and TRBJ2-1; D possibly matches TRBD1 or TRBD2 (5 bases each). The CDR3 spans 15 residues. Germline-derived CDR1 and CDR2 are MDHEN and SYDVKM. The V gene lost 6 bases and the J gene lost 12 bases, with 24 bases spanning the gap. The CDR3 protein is CASSSSISGRVGQFF. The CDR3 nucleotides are TGTGCCAGCAGCTCATCCATTTCGGGGCGAGTCGGGCAGTTCTTC.

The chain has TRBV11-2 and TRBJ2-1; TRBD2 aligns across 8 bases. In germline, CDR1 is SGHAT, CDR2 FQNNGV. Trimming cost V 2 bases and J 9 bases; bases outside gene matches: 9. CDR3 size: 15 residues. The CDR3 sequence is CASSLHGAGVVEQFF. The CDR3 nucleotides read TGTGCCAGCAGCTTACACGGAGCGGGAGTGGTTGAGCAGTTCTTC. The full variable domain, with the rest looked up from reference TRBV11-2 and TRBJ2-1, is EAGVAQSPRYKIIEKRQSVAFWCNPISGHATLYWYQQILGQGPKLLIQFQNNGVVDDSQLPKDRFSAERLKGVDSTLKIQPAKLEDSAVYLCASSLHGAGVVEQFFGPGTRLTVL.

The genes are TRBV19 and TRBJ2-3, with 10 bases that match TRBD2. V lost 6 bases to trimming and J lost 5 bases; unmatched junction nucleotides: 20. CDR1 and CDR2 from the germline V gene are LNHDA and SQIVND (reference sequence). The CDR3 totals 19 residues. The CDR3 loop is CASSLQVLPSGGGGDTQYF. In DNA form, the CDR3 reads TGTGCCAGTAGCCTCCAAGTGTTGCCTAGCGGGGGAGGGGGAGATACGCAGTATTTT.

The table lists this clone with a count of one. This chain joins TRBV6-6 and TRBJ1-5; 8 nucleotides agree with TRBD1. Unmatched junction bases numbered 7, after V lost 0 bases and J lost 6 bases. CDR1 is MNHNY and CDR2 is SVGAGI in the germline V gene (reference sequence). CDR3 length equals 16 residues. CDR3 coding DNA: TGTGCCAGCAGTTACTCGGATGGACAGGGCGGTCAGCCCCAGCATTTT. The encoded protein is CASSYSDGQGGQPQHF.

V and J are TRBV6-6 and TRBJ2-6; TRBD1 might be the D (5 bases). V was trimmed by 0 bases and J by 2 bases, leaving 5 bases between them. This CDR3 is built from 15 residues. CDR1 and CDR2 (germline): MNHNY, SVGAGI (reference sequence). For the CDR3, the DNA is TGTGCCAGCAGTTACTCAGGGGCTGGGGCCAACGTCCTGACTTTC. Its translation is CASSYSGAGANVLTF.

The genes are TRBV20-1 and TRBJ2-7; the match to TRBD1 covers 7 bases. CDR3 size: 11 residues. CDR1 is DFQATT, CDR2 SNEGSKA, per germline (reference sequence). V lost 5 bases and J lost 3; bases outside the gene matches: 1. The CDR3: CSAAGGYEQYF. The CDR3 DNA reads TGCAGTGCTGCAGGGGGCTACGAGCAGTACTTC.

The CDR3 reads CAWDDRGIYEQYF. CDR3 sequence (DNA): TGTGCCTGGGACGACAGGGGGATCTACGAGCAGTACTTC. V usage is TRBV30 and J usage is TRBJ2-7; 9 nucleotides match TRBD1. CDR1 is GTSNPN and CDR2 is SVGIG in the germline V gene (reference sequence). V trimming: 5 bases; J trimming: 3 bases; junction bases outside the gene matches: 5. This CDR3 spans 13 amino acids.

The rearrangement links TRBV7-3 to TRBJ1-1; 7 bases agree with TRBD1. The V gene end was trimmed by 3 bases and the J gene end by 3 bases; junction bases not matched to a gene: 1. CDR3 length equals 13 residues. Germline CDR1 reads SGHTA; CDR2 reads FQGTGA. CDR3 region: CASSFQGDTEAFF. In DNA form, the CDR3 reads TGTGCCAGCAGCTTTCAGGGGGACACTGAAGCTTTCTTT. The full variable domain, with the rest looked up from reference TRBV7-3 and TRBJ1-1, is GAGVSQTPSNKVTEKGKYVELRCDPISGHTALYWYRQSLGQGPEFLIYFQGTGAADDSGLPNDRFFAVRPEGSVSTLKIQRTERGDSAVYLCASSFQGDTEAFFGQGTRLTVV.

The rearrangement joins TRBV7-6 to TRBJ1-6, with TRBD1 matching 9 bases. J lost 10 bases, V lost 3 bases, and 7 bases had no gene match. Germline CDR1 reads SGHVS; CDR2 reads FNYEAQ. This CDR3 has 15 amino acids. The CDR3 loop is CASSLGGQGGSPLHF. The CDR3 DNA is TGTGCCAGCAGCTTGGGGGGACAGGGAGGCTCACCCCTCCACTTT. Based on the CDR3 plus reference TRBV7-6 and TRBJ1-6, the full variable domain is GAGVSQSPRYKVTKRGQDVALRCDPISGHVSLYWYRQALGQGPEFLTYFNYEAQQDKSGLPNDRFSAERPEGSISTLTIQRTEQRDSAMYRCASSLGGQGGSPLHFGNGTRLTVT.

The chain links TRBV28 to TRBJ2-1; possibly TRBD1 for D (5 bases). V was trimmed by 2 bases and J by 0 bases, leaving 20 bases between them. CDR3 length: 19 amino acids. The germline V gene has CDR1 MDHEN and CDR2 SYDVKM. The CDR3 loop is CASSLDKQALMSSYNEQFF. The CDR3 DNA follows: TGTGCCAGCAGTTTAGATAAACAGGCGTTGATGAGCTCCTACAATGAGCAGTTCTTC.

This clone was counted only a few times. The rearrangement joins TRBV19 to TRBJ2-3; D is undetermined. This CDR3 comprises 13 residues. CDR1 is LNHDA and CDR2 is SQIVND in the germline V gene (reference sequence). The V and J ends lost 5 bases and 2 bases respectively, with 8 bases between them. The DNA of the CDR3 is TGTGCCAGTAGTCCCCAGTCCACAGATACGCAGTATTTT. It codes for CASSPQSTDTQYF.

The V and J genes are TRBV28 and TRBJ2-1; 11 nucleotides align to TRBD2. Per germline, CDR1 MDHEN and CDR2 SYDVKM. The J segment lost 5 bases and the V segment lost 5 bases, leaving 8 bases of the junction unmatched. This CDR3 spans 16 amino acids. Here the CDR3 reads CASSLTTSGTHNEQFF. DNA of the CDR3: TGTGCCAGCAGTCTGACGACTAGCGGGACTCACAATGAGCAGTTCTTC.